The source of this T cell receptor beta chain is a study of blood T cell repertoires in COVID-19. About the study: Samples representing acute and convalescent COVID-19 were sourced from the United States, Italy and Spain. Sample material is recorded as cDNA or gDNA derived from T cells, B-cell-depleted T cells, or PBMCs.

This table comes from immunoSEQ multiplex PCR, and its TCRdb copy is limited to in-frame clones, with some not included. The profile shows about 50,000 clones, 83% of them singletons. J was trimmed by 8 bases and V by 1 base; bases with no gene match: 9. Germline CDR1 is LGHDT and CDR2 is YNNKEL (reference sequence). CDR3 size: 15 residues. What was sequenced was peripheral blood. This receptor was identified in a woman aged 80 or over with acute or convalescent COVID-19. V usage is TRBV3-1 (or the pseudogene TRBV3-2) and J usage is TRBJ1-2; TRBD1 matches 8 bases. Here the CDR3 reads CASSQVPQGVSGYTF. CDR3 DNA: TGTGCCAGCAGCCAAGTTCCACAGGGGGTGAGCGGCTACACCTTC.